This T cell receptor (beta chain) was captured by sequencing in a study of PD-1 blockade in classical Hodgkin lymphoma. Across the whole study: Every 2 weeks, patients got 3 mg/kg intravenous nivolumab.

This clone appeared a few times. Its antigen is undetermined. Repertoires were generated with immunoSEQ multiplex PCR, while TCRdb's copy carries only in-frame clones and drops some. This table holds around 90,000 clones, more than 70% found once. CDR1 is LGHNT, CDR2 FRNRAP, per germline. CDR3 length equals 12 residues. Deletions cut 6 bases from V and 6 bases from J, with 9 bases between. The sample's time point: cycle 4 day 1 (C4D1), after five to seven weeks of nivolumab. No patient escaped relapse after autologous stem cell transplantation, and brentuximab vedotin exposure varied. Study-level results: Patients who began taking nivolumab under 1 year after ASCT were left out. Those achieving complete response showed baseline diversity like newly diagnosed patients.

This receptor was obtained from a human donor with classical Hodgkin lymphoma. The V call is TRBV12-5, the J call TRBJ1-5; D perhaps matches TRBD1 (6 bases). The sequences come from peripheral blood mononuclear cells (PBMCs), collected before the fourth cycle of nivolumab. CDR3 nucleotide sequence: TGTGCTAGTGGAACAGGGTCTCAGCCCCAGCATTTT. This sequence encodes CASGTGSQPQHF.